This T cell receptor beta chain derives from a study of PD-1 blockade in classical Hodgkin lymphoma (TCRdb year 2020). Study-wide context: Nivolumab dosing was 3 mg/kg intravenously every 2 weeks, continuing until either disease progression or unacceptable toxicity. The study used TCR beta sequencing and CyTOF to define a peripheral blood immune signature of response to PD-1 blockade in classical Hodgkin lymphoma.

General conclusions and limits of the study: CD4+ but not CD8+ TCR diversity rose significantly by C4D1 (p=0.0027 vs p=0.16), most apparent in complete responders (p=0.02). Among trial patients, those achieving complete response had baseline diversity similar to that of newly diagnosed patients, while diversity was significantly lower in partial responders and progressors. Baseline TCR diversity was reported to be lower in newly diagnosed patients than in healthy donors, and even lower in relapsed/refractory patients. Diversity was lower in patients who began nivolumab less than 1 year after ASCT, so these patients were left out of later analyses to avoid confounding by immune reconstitution. The study was limited to a single clinical trial cohort, and causes of repertoire differences, possibly disease activity or prior therapy, remained undefined.

Including cysteine and phenylalanine, the CDR3 has 12 amino acids. Just the 36-base CDR3 DNA is kept, in frame starting at base 1. CDR1 and CDR2 were assigned from the germline V gene as SGHRS and YFSETQ. Relative to germline, V is 0 bases shorter and J is 3 bases shorter, with 4 bases between their ends. Interpreted using the paper, the time point label stands for: cycle 4 day 1 (C4D1), after 5 to 7 weeks of nivolumab. All trial patients had relapsed after autologous stem cell transplantation, with cohorts A, B and C differing in prior brentuximab vedotin exposure. The trial cohort included 55 to 65 patients with relapsed/refractory classical Hodgkin lymphoma, and each patient had a best overall response of complete response, partial response or progressive disease. In the multi-cohort phase II CheckMate 205 trial, trial patients received single-agent nivolumab. An independent review committee assessed best overall response using the 2007 International Working Group response criteria. PBMCs from the trial were collected at three points: immediately before nivolumab initiation (C1D1), and during therapy at cycle 2 day 1 and cycle 4 day 1. Peripheral blood was collected in 8 mL Vacutainer Cell Preparation Tubes, from which PBMCs were isolated by centrifugation and then cryopreserved.

Comment on this clone: Which antigen it targets is not known. No base quality values were provided; no much bigger clone lies one nucleotide off.

The Qiagen DNeasy kit was used to extract genomic DNA from unsorted PBMCs and from the negatively selected CD4+ and CD8+ fractions. TCR beta CDR3 regions were amplified by immunoSEQ multiplex PCR using primers annealing to V and J segments. A synthetic immune receptor repertoire was used to minimize amplification bias, and any residual bias was removed computationally once sequencing was done. Per the original workflow: Repertoire diversity was quantified as the Shannon entropy index using custom Python scripts. Unsorted, CD4+ and CD8+ repertoires were analyzed separately, except in combined analyses where CD4+ and CD8+ sequences were merged in silico. Clonal expansion was defined as a frequency increase of at least 2-fold after treatment compared with C1D1, and clones undetected at baseline were assigned a pseudocount of 0.5. Singleton clones were defined as clones with 0 or 1 copy at C1D1, and non-singleton clones were defined as clones with 2 or more copies. Clones expanded in unsorted samples were labelled as CD4+, CD8+ or unknown by matching protein sequences in sorted samples from the same patient. Wilcoxon tests were applied to paired samples to test diversity changes from C1D1 to C4D1. Imported from immuneACCESS, the table was reduced by TCRdb to in-frame sequences with V and J called. These copies leave out some clones; in studies compared against another copy, an unresolved V gene accounts for under half, and the cause of the remainder is not known. V, J and clone size reflect that table, while D and trimming were determined from the DNA. The sample table records around 50,000 clones; around 74% of these occur just once. Clones ranked in the top ten supply 10% to 15% of the sample.

This receptor was taken from a human donor with classical Hodgkin lymphoma. Sequenced here: peripheral blood mononuclear cells (PBMCs), sampled before the fourth cycle of nivolumab. The sequence is built from TRBV5-1 and TRBJ2-7, with no reliable assignment of the D segment. The CDR3 region: CASSLDGYEQYF. The sequenced DNA is TGCGCCAGCAGCTTGGACGGCTACGAGCAGTACTTC.